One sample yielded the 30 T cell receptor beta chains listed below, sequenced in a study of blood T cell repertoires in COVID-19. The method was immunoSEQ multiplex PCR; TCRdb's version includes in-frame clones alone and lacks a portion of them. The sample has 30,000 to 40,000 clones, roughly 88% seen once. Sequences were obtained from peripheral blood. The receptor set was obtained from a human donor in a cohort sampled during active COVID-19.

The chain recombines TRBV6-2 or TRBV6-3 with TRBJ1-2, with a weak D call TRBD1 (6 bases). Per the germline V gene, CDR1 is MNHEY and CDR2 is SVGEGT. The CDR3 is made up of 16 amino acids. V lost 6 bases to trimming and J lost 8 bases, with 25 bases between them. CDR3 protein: CASSPTPTGPIGGYTF. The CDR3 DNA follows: TGTGCCAGCAGCCCTACTCCGACAGGACCTATTGGGGGCTACACCTTC.

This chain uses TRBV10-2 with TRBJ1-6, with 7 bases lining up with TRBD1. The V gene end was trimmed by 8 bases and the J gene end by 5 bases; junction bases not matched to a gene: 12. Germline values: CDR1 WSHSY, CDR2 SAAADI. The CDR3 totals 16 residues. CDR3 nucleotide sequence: TGCGCCAGCGCCGGGGTGACAGGGAGGAATAATTCACCCCTCCACTTT. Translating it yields CASAGVTGRNNSPLHF.

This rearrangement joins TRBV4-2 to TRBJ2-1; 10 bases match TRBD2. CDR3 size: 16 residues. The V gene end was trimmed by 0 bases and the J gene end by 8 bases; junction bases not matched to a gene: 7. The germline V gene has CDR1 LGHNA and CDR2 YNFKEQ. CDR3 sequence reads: CASSQEERGGAYEQFF. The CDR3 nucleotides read TGTGCCAGCAGCCAAGAGGAGCGGGGGGGTGCGTATGAGCAGTTCTTC.

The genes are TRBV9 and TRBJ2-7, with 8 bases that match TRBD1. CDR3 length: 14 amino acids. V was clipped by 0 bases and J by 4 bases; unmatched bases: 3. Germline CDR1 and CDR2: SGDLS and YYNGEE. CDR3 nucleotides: TGTGCCAGCAGCGTAGGCCAGGGGGCTTACGAGCAGTACTTC. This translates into CASSVGQGAYEQYF.

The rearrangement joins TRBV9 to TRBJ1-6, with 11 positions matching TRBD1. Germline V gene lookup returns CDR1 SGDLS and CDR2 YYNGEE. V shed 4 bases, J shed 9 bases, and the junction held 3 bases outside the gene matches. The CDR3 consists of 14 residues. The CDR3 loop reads CASSPDRGRSPLHF. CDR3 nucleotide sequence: TGTGCCAGCAGCCCGGACAGGGGGCGTTCACCCCTCCACTTT.

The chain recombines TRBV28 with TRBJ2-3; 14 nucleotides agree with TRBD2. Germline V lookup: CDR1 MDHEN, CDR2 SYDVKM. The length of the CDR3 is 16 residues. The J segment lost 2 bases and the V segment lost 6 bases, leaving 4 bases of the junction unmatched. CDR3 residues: CASSWGLAGVTDTQYF. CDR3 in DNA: TGTGCCAGCAGCTGGGGACTAGCGGGGGTCACAGATACGCAGTATTTT.

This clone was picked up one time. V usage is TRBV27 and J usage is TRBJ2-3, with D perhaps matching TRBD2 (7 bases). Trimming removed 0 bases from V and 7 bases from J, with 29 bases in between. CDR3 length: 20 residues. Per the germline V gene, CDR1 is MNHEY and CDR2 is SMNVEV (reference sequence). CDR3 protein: CASSLSPGLGSRGGANTQYF. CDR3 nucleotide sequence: TGTGCCAGCAGTTTATCTCCCGGTTTAGGGTCCCGAGGGGGGGCTAATACGCAGTATTTT.

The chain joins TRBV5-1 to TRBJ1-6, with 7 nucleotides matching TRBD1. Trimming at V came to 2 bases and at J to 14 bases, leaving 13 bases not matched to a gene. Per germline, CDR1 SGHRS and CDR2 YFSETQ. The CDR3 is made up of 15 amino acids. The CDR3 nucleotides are TGCGCCAGCAGCTTTATTACAGGGGACTTGGCCACCCTCCACTTT. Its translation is CASSFITGDLATLHF.

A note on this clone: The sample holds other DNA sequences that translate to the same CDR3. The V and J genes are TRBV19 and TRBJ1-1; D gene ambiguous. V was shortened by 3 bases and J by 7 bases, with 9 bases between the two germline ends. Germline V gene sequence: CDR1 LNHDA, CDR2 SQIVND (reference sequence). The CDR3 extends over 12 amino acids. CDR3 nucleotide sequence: TGTGCCAGTAGTATCGGGGAGGTTGAAGCTTTCTTT. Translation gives CASSIGEVEAFF.

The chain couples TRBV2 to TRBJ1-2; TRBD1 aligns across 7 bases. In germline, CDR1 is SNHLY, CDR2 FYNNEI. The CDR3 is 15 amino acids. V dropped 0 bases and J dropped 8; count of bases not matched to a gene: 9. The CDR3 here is CASSEAPLQGLGYTF. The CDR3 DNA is TGTGCCAGCAGTGAAGCGCCCCTACAGGGGCTCGGCTACACCTTC.

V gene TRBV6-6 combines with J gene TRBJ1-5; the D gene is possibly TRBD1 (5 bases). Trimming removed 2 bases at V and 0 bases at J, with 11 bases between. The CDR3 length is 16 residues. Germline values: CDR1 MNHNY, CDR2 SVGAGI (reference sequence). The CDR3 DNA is TGTGCCAGCAGTTACACCCGACAGTATAGCAATCAGCCCCAGCATTTT. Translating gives CASSYTRQYSNQPQHF.

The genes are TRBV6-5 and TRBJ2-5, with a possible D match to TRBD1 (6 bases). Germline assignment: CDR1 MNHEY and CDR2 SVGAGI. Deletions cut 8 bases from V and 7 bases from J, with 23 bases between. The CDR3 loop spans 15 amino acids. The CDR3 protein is CASHEGGHGRGTQYF. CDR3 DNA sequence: TGTGCCAGCCACGAAGGGGGACACGGACGGGGGACCCAGTACTTC.

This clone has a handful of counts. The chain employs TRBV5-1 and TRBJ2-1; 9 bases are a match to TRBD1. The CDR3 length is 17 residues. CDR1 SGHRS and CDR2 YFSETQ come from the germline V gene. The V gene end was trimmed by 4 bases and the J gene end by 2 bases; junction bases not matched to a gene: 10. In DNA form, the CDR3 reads TGCGCCAGCAGCCCGGGACAGGGCGGGAATACCTACAATGAGCAGTTCTTC. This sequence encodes CASSPGQGGNTYNEQFF. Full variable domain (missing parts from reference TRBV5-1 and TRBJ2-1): KAGVTQTPRYLIKTRGQQVTLSCSPISGHRSVSWYQQTPGQGLQFLFEYFSETQRNKGNFPGRFSGRQFSNSRSEMNVSTLELGDSALYLCASSPGQGGNTYNEQFFGPGTRLTVL.

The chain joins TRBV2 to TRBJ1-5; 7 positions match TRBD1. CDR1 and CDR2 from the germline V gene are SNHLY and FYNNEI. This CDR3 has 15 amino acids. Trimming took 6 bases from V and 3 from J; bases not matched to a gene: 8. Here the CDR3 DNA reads TGTGCCAGCAGCGAGACAGGGTACTTCAATCAGCCCCAGCATTTT. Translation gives CASSETGYFNQPQHF.

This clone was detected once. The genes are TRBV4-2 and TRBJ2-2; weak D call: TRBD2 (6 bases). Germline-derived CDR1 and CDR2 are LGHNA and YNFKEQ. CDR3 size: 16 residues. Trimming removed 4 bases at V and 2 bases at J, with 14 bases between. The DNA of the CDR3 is TGTGCCAGCAGCCCGCGGGGCGGGCGAAACACCGGGGAGCTGTTTTTT. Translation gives CASSPRGGRNTGELFF.

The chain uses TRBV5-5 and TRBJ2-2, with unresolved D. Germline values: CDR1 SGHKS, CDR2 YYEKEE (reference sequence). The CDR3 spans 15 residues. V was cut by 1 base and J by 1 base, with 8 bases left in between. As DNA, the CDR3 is TGTGCCAGCAGCTTGACAGCCTGGAACACCGGGGAGCTGTTTTTT. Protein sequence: CASSLTAWNTGELFF.

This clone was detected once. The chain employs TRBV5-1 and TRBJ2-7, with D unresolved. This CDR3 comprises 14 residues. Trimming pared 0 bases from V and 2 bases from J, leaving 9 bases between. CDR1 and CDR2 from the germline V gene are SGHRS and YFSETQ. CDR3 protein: CASSLGESPYEQYF. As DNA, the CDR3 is TGCGCCAGCAGCTTGGGCGAGTCACCCTACGAGCAGTACTTC. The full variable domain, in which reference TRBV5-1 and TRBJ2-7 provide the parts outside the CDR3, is KAGVTQTPRYLIKTRGQQVTLSCSPISGHRSVSWYQQTPGQGLQFLFEYFSETQRNKGNFPGRFSGRQFSNSRSEMNVSTLELGDSALYLCASSLGESPYEQYFGPGTRLTVT.

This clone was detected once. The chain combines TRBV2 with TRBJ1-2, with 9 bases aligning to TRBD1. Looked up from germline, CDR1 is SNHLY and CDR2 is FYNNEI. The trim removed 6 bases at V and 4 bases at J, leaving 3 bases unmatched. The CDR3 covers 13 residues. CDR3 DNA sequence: TGTGCCAGCAGAACACAGGGGGCCTATGGCTACACCTTC. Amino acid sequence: CASRTQGAYGYTF.

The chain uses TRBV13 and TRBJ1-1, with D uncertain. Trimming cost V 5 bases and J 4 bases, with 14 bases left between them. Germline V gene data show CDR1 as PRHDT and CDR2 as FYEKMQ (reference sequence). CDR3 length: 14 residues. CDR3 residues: CASSQIAGSTEAFF. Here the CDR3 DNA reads TGTGCCAGCAGCCAGATTGCAGGTAGCACTGAAGCTTTCTTT.

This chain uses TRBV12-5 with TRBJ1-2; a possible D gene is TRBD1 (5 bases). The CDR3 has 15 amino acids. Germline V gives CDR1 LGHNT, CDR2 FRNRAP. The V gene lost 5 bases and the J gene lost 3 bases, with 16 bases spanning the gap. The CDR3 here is CASGALGGYHYGYTF. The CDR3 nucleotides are TGTGCTAGTGGTGCCTTGGGGGGGTATCACTATGGCTACACCTTC.

CDR3 DNA sequence: TGTGCCAGCACCCGCTCGGCAGGGTCCTACAATGAGCAGTTCTTC. Translation gives CASTRSAGSYNEQFF. The gene calls are TRBV27 and TRBJ2-1, with a tentative D call TRBD1 (5 bases). The germline V gene has CDR1 MNHEY and CDR2 SMNVEV (reference sequence). Trimming removed 7 bases from V and 1 base from J, with 14 bases in between. The CDR3 is made up of 15 amino acids.

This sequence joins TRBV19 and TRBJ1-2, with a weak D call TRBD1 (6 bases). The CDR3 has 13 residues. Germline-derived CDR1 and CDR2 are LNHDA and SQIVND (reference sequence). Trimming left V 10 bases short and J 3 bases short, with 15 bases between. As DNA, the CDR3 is TGTGCCACCAGGGGAATAGCCTACTATGGCTACACCTTC. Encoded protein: CATRGIAYYGYTF.

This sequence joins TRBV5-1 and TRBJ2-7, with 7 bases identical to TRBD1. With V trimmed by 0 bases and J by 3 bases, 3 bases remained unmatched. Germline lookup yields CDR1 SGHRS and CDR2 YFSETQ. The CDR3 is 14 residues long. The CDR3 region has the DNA TGCGCCAGCAGCTTGGTACAGGGGAACTACGAGCAGTACTTC. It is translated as CASSLVQGNYEQYF. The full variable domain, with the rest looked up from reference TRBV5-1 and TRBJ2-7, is KAGVTQTPRYLIKTRGQQVTLSCSPISGHRSVSWYQQTPGQGLQFLFEYFSETQRNKGNFPGRFSGRQFSNSRSEMNVSTLELGDSALYLCASSLVQGNYEQYFGPGTRLTVT.

The CDR3 sequence: CASSPGTGNTGELFF. The CDR3 DNA reads as TGCGCCAGCAGCCCGGGGACTGGAAACACCGGGGAGCTGTTTTTT. The V and J genes are TRBV5-1 and TRBJ2-2; tentatively, D is TRBD2 (6 bases). Germline V gene sequence: CDR1 SGHRS, CDR2 YFSETQ. V lost 4 bases and J 2 bases, leaving 12 bases between the germline ends. CDR3 size: 15 residues.

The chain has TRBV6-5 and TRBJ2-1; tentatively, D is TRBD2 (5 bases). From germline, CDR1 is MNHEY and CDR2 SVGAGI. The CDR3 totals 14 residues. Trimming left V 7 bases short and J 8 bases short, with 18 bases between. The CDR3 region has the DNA TGTGCCAGCACCCCCCCGGGATCGGTCCATGAGCAGTTCTTC. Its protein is CASTPPGSVHEQFF.

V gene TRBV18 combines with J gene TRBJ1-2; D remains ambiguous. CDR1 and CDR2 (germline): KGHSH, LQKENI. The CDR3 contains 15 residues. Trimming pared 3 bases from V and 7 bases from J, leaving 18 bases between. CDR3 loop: CASSPGPLIPGGYTF. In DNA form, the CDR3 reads TGTGCCAGCTCACCGGGTCCGTTAATACCAGGTGGCTACACCTTC. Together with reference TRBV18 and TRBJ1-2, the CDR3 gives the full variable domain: NAGVMQNPRHLVRRRGQEARLRCSPMKGHSHVYWYRQLPEEGLKFMVYLQKENIIDESGMPKERFSAEFPKEGPSILRIQQVVRGDSAAYFCASSPGPLIPGGYTFGSGTRLTVV.

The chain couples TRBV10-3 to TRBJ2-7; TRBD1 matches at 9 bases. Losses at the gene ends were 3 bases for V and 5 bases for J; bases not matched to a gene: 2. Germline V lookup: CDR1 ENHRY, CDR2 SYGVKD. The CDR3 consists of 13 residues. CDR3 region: CAISEDRGDEQYF. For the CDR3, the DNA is TGTGCCATCAGTGAAGACAGGGGGGACGAGCAGTACTTC.

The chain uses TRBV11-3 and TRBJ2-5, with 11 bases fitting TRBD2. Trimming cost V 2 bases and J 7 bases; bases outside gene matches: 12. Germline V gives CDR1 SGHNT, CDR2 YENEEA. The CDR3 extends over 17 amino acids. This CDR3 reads CASSLLPLAGGQWTQYF. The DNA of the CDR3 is TGTGCCAGCAGCTTATTACCTCTAGCGGGGGGACAATGGACCCAGTACTTC.

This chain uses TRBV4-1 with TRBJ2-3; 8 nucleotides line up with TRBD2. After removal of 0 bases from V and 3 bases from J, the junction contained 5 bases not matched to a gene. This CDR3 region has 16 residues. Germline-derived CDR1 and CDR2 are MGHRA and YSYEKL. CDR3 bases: TGCGCCAGCAGCCAAGATTGGCGGGGGGTAACAGATACGCAGTATTTT. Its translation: CASSQDWRGVTDTQYF.

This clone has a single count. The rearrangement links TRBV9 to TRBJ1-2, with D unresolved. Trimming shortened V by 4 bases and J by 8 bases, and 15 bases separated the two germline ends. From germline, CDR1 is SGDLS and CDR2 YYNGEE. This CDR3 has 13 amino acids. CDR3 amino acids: CASSSGSRRGYTF. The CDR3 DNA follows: TGTGCCAGCAGCTCCGGGTCTCGGCGAGGCTACACCTTC.